Listed below are T cell receptor beta chains from one sample, sequenced in a study of radiation and T cells in renal cell carcinoma. Using immunoSEQ multiplex PCR, the repertoire was profiled, and TCRdb retains in-frame clones only, with some absent. The table shows 100,000 to 150,000 clones, with approximately 90% occurring only once. Source: blood, taken from a patient whose treatment included radiotherapy and nephrectomy. All receptors derive from a woman in her 70s with renal cell carcinoma. The CDR3 runs from the conserved cysteine through the conserved F or W. D genes are given only for firm matches.

>14|NA|TRBJ1-2|TRBV28
CASSFSGRNYGYTF
>11|NA|TRBJ1-2|TRBV5-4
CASSADYGYTF
>12|NA|TRBJ2-1|TRBV7-9
CASSPTGHEQFF
>14|TRBD1|TRBJ2-7|TRBV6-5
CASRRTGIQLEQYF
>14|TRBD1|TRBJ2-2|TRBV7-2
CASRRQGEIGELFF
>11|NA|TRBJ2-3|TRBV5-8
CASSLGQTQYF
>13|NA|TRBJ1-2|TRBV4-3
CASSQSGVMGYTF
>13|TRBD1|TRBJ1-4|TRBV10-3
CAITRDRGEKLFF
>15|NA|TRBJ2-2|TRBV2
CASSVRSGVTGELFF
>14|TRBD2|TRBJ2-3|TRBV23-1
CASPGLAGPDTQYF
>15|NA|TRBJ2-7|TRBV27
CASNTQGPLLGEQYF
>11|NA|TRBJ1-1|TRBV28
CASSLDSEAFF
>14|TRBD1|TRBJ1-2|TRBV19
CASRAGTGVHGYTF
>11|NA|TRBJ1-1|TRBV30
CAWRGGTEAFF
>14|NA|TRBJ1-1|TRBV4-1
CASSQDSRYTEAFF
>17|TRBD2|TRBJ2-3|TRBV11-3
CASSSRLAGGRTDTQYF
>13|TRBD2|TRBJ2-3|TRBV5-1
CASSGGVTDTQYF
>15|TRBD2|TRBJ2-3|TRBV9
CASSGYGGDTDTQYF
>17|TRBD1|TRBJ2-1|TRBV13
CASSEQGAQWVYNEQFF
>13|TRBD1|TRBJ1-2|TRBV9
CASSGTGGYGYTF
>18|NA|TRBJ2-1|TRBV28
CASTVRVDSLNSYNEQFF
>18|TRBD1|TRBJ2-7|TRBV7-9
CASSLGSLGDRGRDEQYF
>14|TRBD1|TRBJ2-7|TRBV2
CASLMTGTAYEQYF
>17|TRBD1|TRBJ1-6|TRBV4-2
CASSQSRQGSAGSPLHF
>12|NA|TRBJ2-7|TRBV28
CASSFRGLEQYF
>16|NA|TRBJ2-7|TRBV6-1
CASSEAPPPSQYEQYF
>11|NA|TRBJ1-1|TRBV2
CASSVRTEAFF
>15|NA|TRBJ1-3|TRBV12-5
CASALTGAGGNTIYF
>14|NA|TRBJ2-3|TRBV27
CASSSGPRTDTQYF
>11|NA|TRBJ1-1|TRBV28
CASSYPELTFF
>13|NA|TRBJ1-2|TRBV30
CAWSDRPNYGYTF
>15|NA|TRBJ2-6|TRBV10-3
CASRDPQEGANVLTF
>15|NA|TRBJ1-2|TRBV30
CAWSVNQGPSYGYTF
>12|TRBD1|TRBJ2-1|TRBV29-1
CSAQGQVDEQFF
>12|NA|TRBJ2-2|TRBV5-1
CASSLNTGELFF
>14|TRBD1|TRBJ2-2|TRBV7-9
CASGGQGTTGELFF
>13|NA|TRBJ2-7|TRBV5-1
CASSLSTAYEQYF
>14|TRBD1|TRBJ1-4|TRBV2
CASRRDSTNEKLFF
>15|TRBD1|TRBJ1-4|TRBV5-6
CASSRRTGGYEKLFF
>15|NA|TRBJ1-2|TRBV7-8
CASSPRGGFNYGYTF
>16|TRBD2|TRBJ2-3|TRBV30
CAWSLGLAASTDTQYF
>18|TRBD1|TRBJ2-1|TRBV4-2
CASSQSGPGTGESDEQFF
>14|NA|TRBJ1-1|TRBV27
CASTLLGGVTEAFF
>14|TRBD1|TRBJ1-1|TRBV18
CASSLGQGNTEAFF
>15|NA|TRBJ1-3|TRBV4-3
CASSQDTGSGNTIYF
>14|TRBD1|TRBJ1-1|TRBV7-9
CASSFGTENTEAFF
>13|NA|TRBJ1-1|TRBV29-1
CSVDTGFGTEAFF
>11|NA|TRBJ1-1|TRBV28
CASSRNTEAFF
>13|TRBD1|TRBJ2-3|TRBV11-3
CASRGQGEDTQYF